The entry below gives a single T cell receptor beta chain sequence along with its context. The entry originates in a study of OX40 agonist ivuxolimab in advanced cancers. Study-wide background: Having had anti-PD-1, anti-PD-L1 or anti-CTLA-4 therapy before was allowed, and approximately 40% had some. Three patients, one with hepatocellular carcinoma and two with cutaneous melanoma, achieved partial responses.

Clones were sequenced by immunoSEQ multiplex PCR, and TCRdb holds only the in-frame ones, with some missing. The table lists under 150,000 clones, approximately 94% of them singletons. With autoimmune disease history or systemic immunosuppression, patients were excluded. The CDR3 has 15 residues. V lost 1 base and J 0 bases, leaving 7 bases between the germline ends. In germline, CDR1 is MDHEN, CDR2 SYDVKM. Source: CD4+ or CD8+ T cells sorted from blood, taken in a trial of the OX40 agonist ivuxolimab. The V gene is TRBV28, the J gene TRBJ1-5, with D possibly being TRBD1 (5 bases). The source of this sequence is an adult with an advanced solid tumor such as melanoma, head and neck, liver or kidney cancer. The CDR3 sequence is CASSLLGDSNQPQHF. In nucleotides, the CDR3 is TGTGCCAGCAGTTTATTGGGGGATAGCAATCAGCCCCAGCATTTT. Full variable domain (rest looked up from reference TRBV28 and TRBJ1-5): DVKVTQSSRYLVKRTGEKVFLECVQDMDHENMFWYRQDPGLGLRLIYFSYDVKMKEKGDIPEGYSVSREKKERFSLILESASTNQTSMYLCASSLLGDSNQPQHFGDGTRLSIL.